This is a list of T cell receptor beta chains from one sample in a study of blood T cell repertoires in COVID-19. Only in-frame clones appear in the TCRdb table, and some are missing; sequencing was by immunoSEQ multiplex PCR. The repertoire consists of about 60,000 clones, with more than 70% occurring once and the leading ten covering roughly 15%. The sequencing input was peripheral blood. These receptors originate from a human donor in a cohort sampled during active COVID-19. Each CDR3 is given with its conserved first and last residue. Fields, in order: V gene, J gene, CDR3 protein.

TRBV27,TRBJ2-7,CASSLSNPGRGGNEQYF
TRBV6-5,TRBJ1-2,CASRRGDNSDYGYTF
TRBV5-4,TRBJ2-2,CASSPGTSGPNTGELFF
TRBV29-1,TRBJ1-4,CSVGVRANEKLFF
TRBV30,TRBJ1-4,CAWAATNEKLFF
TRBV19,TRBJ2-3,CASSRRTSGGTDTQYF
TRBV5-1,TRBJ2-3,CASSLDRGQRDTQYF
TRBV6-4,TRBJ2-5,CASSRETQYF
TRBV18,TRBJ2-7,CASSPGAELYEQYF
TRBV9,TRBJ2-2,CASSVGSGSTGELFF
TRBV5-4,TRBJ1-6,CASSFGGQMNSPLHF
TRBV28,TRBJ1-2,CASSLLSTRGNYGYTF
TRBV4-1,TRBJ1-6,CASSQSGMANSPLHF
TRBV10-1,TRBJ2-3,CASSEGRAGTQYF
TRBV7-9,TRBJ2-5,CASSTTGGLAGSQETQYF
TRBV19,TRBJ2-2,CATSLGRETGELFF
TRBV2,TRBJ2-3,CASSGEREGTDTQYF
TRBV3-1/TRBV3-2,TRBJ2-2,CASSPDRGPGELFF